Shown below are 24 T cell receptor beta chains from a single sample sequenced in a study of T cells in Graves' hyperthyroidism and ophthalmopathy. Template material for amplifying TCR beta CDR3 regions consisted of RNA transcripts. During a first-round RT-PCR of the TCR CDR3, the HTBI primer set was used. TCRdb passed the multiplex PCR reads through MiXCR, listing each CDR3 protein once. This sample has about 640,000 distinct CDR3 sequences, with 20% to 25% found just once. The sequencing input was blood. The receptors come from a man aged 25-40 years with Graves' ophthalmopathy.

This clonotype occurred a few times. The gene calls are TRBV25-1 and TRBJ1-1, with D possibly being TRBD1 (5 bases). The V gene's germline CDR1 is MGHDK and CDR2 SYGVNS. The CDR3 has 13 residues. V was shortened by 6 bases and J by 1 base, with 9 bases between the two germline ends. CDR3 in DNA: TGTGCCAGCAGGCGAGGGACGAACACTGAAGCTTTCTTT. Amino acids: CASRRGTNTEAFF.

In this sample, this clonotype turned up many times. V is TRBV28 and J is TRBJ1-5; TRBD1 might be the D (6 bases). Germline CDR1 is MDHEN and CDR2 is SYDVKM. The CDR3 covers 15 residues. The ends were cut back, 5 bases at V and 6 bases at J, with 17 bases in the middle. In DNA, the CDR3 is TGTGCCAGCAGTCCCAAGACAGGAACAAGTCAGCCCCAGCATTTT. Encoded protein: CASSPKTGTSQPQHF.

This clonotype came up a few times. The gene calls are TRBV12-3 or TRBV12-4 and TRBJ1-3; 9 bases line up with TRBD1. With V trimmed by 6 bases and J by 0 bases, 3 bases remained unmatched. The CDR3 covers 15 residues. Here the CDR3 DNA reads TGTGCCAGCAGCGGACAGGGGCGCTCTGGAAACACCATATATTTT. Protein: CASSGQGRSGNTIYF.

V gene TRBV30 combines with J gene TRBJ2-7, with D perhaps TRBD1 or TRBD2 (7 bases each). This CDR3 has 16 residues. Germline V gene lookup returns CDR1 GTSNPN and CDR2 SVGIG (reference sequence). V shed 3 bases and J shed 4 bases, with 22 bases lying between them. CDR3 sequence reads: CAWSDSGTERGYEQYF. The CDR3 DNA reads TGTGCCTGGAGCGACTCGGGGACAGAGCGGGGATACGAGCAGTACTTC.

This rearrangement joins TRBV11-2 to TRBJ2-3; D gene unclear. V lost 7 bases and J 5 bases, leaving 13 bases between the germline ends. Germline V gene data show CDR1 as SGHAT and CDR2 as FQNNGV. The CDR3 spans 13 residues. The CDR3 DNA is TGTGCCAGCAACCATAAATCCCAAGATACGCAGTATTTT. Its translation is CASNHKSQDTQYF.

CDR3 loop: CASSHRQATDTQYF. The CDR3 DNA reads TGTGCCAGCAGCCACCGACAGGCTACAGATACGCAGTATTTT. The V and J genes are TRBV28 and TRBJ2-3; D is possibly TRBD1 (6 bases). V dropped 6 bases and J dropped 3 bases, with 13 bases sitting between them. Germline values: CDR1 MDHEN, CDR2 SYDVKM. CDR3 size: 14 residues.

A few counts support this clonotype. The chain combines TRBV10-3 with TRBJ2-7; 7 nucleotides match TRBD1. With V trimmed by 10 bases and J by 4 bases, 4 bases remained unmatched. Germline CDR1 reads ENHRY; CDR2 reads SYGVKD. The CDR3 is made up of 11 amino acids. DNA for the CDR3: TGTGCCACCGGACAGGCTTACGAGCAGTACTTC. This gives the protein CATGQAYEQYF.

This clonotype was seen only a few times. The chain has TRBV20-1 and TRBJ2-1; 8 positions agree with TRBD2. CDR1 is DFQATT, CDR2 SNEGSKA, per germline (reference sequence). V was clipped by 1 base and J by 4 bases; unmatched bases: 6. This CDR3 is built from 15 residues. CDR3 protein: CSARVNQRGYNEQFF. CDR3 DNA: TGCAGTGCTAGAGTCAACCAGCGGGGGTACAATGAGCAGTTCTTC.

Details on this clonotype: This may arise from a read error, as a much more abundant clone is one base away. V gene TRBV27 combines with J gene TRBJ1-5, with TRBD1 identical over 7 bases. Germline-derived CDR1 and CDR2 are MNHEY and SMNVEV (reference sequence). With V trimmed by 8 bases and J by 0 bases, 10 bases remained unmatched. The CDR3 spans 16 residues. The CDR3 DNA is TGTGCCAGCGGTAAAACGGGACAGCTTAGCAATCAGCCCCAGCATTTT. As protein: CASGKTGQLSNQPQHF.

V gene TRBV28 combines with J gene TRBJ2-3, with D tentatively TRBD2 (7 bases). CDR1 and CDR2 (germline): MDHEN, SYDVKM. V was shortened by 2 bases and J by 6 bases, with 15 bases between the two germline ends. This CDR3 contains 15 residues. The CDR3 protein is CASSLIRGASDTQYF. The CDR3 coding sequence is TGTGCCAGCAGTTTAATACGGGGGGCGAGTGATACGCAGTATTTT. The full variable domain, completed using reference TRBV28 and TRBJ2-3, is DVKVTQSSRYLVKRTGEKVFLECVQDMDHENMFWYRQDPGLGLRLIYFSYDVKMKEKGDIPEGYSVSREKKERFSLILESASTNQTSMYLCASSLIRGASDTQYFGPGTRLTVL.

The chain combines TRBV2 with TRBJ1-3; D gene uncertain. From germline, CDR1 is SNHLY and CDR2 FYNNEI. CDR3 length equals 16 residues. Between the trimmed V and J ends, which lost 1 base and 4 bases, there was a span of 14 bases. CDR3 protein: CASSEESRAVGNTIYF. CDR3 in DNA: TGTGCCAGCAGTGAAGAGTCAAGGGCGGTCGGAAACACCATATATTTT.

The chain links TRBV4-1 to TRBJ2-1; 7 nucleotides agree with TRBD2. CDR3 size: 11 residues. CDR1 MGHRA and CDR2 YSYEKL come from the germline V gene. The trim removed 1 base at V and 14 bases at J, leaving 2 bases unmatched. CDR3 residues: CASSQGTRKFF. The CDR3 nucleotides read TGCGCCAGCAGCCAAGGGACTAGGAAGTTCTTC.

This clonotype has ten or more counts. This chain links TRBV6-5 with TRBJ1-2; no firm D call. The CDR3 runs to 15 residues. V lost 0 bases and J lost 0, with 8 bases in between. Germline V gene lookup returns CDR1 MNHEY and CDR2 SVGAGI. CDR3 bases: TGTGCCAGCAGTTACTCGTTTCAAGCTAACTATGGCTACACCTTC. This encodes CASSYSFQANYGYTF.

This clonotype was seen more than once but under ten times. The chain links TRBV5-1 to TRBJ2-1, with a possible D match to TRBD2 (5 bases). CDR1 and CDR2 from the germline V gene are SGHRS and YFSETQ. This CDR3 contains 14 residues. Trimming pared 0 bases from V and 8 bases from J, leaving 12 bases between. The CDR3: CASSLARGYDEQFF. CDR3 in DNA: TGCGCCAGCAGCTTGGCCCGGGGTTACGATGAGCAGTTCTTC.

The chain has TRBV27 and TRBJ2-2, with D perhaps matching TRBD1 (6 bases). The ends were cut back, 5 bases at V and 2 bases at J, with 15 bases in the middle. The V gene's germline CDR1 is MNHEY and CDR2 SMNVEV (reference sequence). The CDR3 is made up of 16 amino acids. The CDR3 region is CASSVTGTPNTGELFF. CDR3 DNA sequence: TGTGCCAGCAGTGTGACCGGGACACCCAACACCGGGGAGCTGTTTTTT.

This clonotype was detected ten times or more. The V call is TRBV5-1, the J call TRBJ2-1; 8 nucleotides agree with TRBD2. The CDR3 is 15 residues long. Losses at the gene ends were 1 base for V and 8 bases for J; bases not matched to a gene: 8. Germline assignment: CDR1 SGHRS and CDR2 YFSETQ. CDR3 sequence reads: CASSLTSGSVDEQFF. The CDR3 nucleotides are TGCGCCAGCAGCTTGACGAGCGGGAGTGTTGATGAGCAGTTCTTC.

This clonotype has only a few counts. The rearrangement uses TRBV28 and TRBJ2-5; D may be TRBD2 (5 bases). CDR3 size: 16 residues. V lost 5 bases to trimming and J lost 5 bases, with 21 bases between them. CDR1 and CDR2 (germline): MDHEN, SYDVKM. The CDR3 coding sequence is TGTGCCAGCAGTCTCCTTGGGCTAGAAGGAGGTGAGACCCAGTACTTC. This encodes CASSLLGLEGGETQYF. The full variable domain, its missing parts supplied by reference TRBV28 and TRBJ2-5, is DVKVTQSSRYLVKRTGEKVFLECVQDMDHENMFWYRQDPGLGLRLIYFSYDVKMKEKGDIPEGYSVSREKKERFSLILESASTNQTSMYLCASSLLGLEGGETQYFGPGTRLLVL.

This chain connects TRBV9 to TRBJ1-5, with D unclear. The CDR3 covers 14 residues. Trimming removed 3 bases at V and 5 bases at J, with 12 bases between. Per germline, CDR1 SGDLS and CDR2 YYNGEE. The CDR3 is CASSELGGDQPQHF. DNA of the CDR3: TGTGCCAGCAGCGAATTAGGAGGAGATCAGCCCCAGCATTTT.

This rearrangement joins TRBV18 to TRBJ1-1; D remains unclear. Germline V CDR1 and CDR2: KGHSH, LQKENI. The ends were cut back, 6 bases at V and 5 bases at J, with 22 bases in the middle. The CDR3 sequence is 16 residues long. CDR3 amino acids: CASSPPFTRPRTEAFF. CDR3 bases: TGTGCCAGCTCTCCCCCGTTTACAAGGCCCCGGACTGAAGCTTTCTTT.

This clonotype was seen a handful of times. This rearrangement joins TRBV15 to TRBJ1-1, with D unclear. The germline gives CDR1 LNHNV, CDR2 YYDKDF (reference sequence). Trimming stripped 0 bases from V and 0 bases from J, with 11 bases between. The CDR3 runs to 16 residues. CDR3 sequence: CATSRDQAPMNTEAFF. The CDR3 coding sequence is TGTGCCACCAGCAGAGATCAGGCACCCATGAACACTGAAGCTTTCTTT.

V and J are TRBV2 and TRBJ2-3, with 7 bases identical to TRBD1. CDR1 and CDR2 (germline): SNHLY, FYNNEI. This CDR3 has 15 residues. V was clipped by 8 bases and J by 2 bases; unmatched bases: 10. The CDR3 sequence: CASEGDRHYTDTQYF. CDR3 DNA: TGTGCCAGCGAGGGGGACAGACATTACACAGATACGCAGTATTTT.

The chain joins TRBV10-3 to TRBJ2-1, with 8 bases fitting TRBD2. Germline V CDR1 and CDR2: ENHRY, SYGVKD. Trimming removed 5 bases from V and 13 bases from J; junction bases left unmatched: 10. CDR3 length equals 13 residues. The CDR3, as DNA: TGTGCCATCAGTCTTACTAGCGGAGAGAATCAGTTCTTC. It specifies CAISLTSGENQFF.

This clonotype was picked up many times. CDR3: CASSDVGSLMNTEAFF. The CDR3 nucleotides are TGTGCCAGCAGCGATGTCGGCAGCCTCATGAACACTGAAGCTTTCTTT. The rearrangement links TRBV3-1 to TRBJ1-1; D uncertain. Germline V gene data show CDR1 as LGHDT and CDR2 as YNNKEL (reference sequence). Trimming took off 5 bases at V and 0 bases at J, with 16 bases between the two ends. The CDR3 runs to 16 residues.

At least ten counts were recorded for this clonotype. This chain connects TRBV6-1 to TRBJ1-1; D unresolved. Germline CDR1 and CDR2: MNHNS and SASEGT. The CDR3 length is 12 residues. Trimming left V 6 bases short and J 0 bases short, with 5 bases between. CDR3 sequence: CASRGLNTEAFF. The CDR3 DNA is TGTGCCAGCAGGGGGTTGAACACTGAAGCTTTCTTT.